This T cell receptor (beta chain) was recorded in a study of T cell changes during pregnancy in multiple sclerosis. Some clones are missing from TCRdb's copy, which holds only in-frame ones; the method was immunoSEQ multiplex PCR. The sample records some 46,000 clones, about 92% being singletons. The CDR3 loop spans 15 amino acids. Trimming removed 2 bases from V and 0 bases from J, with 11 bases in between. Germline lookup yields CDR1 SGHAT and CDR2 FQNNGV. The specimen was peripheral blood. The V gene is TRBV11-2, the J gene TRBJ2-7; TRBD1 or TRBD2 may be the D gene (5 bases each). The clonotype comes from a female donor with multiple sclerosis, enrolled in a pregnancy study. The CDR3 DNA follows: TGTGCCAGCAGCTTATTTCAGGGACCCTCCTACGAGCAGTACTTC. Its translation: CASSLFQGPSYEQYF.